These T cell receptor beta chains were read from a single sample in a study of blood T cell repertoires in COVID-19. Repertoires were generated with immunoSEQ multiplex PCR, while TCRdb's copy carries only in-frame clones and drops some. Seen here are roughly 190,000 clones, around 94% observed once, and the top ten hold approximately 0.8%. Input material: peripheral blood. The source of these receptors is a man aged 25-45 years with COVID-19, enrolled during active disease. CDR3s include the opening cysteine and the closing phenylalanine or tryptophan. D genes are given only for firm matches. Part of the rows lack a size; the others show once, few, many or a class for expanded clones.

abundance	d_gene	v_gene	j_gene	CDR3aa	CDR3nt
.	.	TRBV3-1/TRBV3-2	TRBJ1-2	CASSQPGYYGYTF	TGTGCCAGCAGCCAGCCCGGGTACTATGGCTACACCTTC
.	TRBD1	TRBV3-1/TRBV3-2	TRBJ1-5	CASSLGIGGYQPQHF	TGTGCCAGCAGCCTCGGGATAGGGGGCTATCAGCCCCAGCATTTT
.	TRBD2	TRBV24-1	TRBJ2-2	CATSDGLGGGELFF	TGTGCCACCAGTGACGGACTAGGCGGCGGGGAGCTGTTTTTT
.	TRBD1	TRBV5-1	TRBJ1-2	CASSATGGNYGYTF	TGCGCCAGCAGCGCGACAGGGGGGAACTATGGCTACACCTTC
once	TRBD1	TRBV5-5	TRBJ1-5	CASSPWTGGGNQPQHF	TGTGCCAGCAGCCCCTGGACAGGGGGGGGCAATCAGCCCCAGCATTTT
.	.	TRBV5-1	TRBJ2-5	CASSLAGSQGGETQYF	TGCGCCAGCAGCTTGGCCGGGTCACAGGGAGGGGAGACCCAGTACTTC
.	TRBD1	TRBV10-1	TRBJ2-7	CASSGGTEEQYF	TGCGCCAGCAGTGGGGGGACAGAGGAGCAGTACTTC
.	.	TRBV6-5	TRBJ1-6	CASTQMTEANSPLHF	TGTGCCAGCACCCAGATGACGGAGGCCAATTCACCCCTCCACTTT
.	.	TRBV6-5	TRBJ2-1	CASTPGLGSYNEQFF	TGTGCCAGCACCCCGGGACTGGGCTCCTACAATGAGCAGTTCTTC
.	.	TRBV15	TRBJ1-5	CATSRDLRAGAPTGPQHF	TGTGCCACCAGCAGAGATCTTCGAGCGGGTGCCCCAACTGGGCCCCAGCATTTT
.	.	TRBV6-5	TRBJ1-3	CASSTGVGNTIYF	TGTGCCAGCAGTACCGGGGTGGGAAACACCATATATTTT
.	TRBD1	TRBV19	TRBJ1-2	CASRDRNYGYTF	TGTGCCAGTAGGGACAGGAACTATGGCTACACCTTC
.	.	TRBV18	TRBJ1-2	CASSPPTETSYGYTF	TGTGCCAGCTCACCACCGACGGAGACGTCATATGGCTACACCTTC
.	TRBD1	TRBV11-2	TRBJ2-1	CASRSPGGLYNEQFF	TGTGCCAGCAGGTCACCAGGGGGCTTATACAATGAGCAGTTCTTC
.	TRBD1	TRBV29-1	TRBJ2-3	CSGGQKLLTDTQYF	TGCAGCGGGGGACAGAAACTTCTCACAGATACGCAGTATTTT
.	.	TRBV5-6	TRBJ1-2	CASSLLYGYTF	TGTGCCAGCAGCTTGCTCTATGGCTACACCTTC
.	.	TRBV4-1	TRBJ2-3	CASSQGLGGQNTQYF	TGCGCCAGCAGCCAAGGTCTCGGGGGACAGAATACGCAGTATTTT
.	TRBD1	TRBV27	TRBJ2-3	CASSLAQGVTSTDTQYF	TGTGCCAGCAGTTTAGCACAGGGGGTCACTAGCACAGATACGCAGTATTTT
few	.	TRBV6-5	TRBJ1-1	CASTPAGAAEAFF	TGTGCCAGCACCCCCGCGGGGGCGGCTGAAGCTTTCTTT
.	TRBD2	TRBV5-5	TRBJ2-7	CASRRTSGGASEQYF	TGTGCCAGCAGGCGGACTAGCGGGGGGGCAAGCGAGCAGTACTTC
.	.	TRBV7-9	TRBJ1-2	CASSLGWGQGVNYGYTF	TGTGCCAGCAGCTTAGGGTGGGGTCAGGGCGTCAACTATGGCTACACCTTC
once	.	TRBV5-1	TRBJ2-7	CASSHGTNQAYEQYF	TGCGCCAGCAGCCACGGGACAAACCAAGCCTACGAGCAGTACTTC
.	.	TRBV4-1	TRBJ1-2	CASTSSWARANYGYTF	TGCGCCAGCACATCTTCTTGGGCCCGCGCTAACTATGGCTACACCTTC
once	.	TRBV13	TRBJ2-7	CASSLAGGGPYEQYF	TGTGCCAGCAGCTTAGCTGGGGGGGGGCCCTACGAGCAGTACTTC
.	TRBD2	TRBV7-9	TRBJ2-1	CASSPRGSGNNEQFF	TGTGCCAGCAGCCCTCGAGGTAGCGGGAACAATGAGCAGTTCTTC
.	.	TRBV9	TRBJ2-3	CASSPMSDTQYF	TGTGCCAGCAGCCCTATGTCAGATACGCAGTATTTT
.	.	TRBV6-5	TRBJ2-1	CASSRTGTNEQFF	TGTGCCAGCAGCCGCACAGGGACCAATGAGCAGTTCTTC
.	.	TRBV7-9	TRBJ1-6	CASTQGQHNSPLHF	TGTGCCAGCACCCAGGGGCAGCACAATTCACCCCTCCACTTT